This T cell receptor (beta chain) was recovered during a study of PD-1 blockade in classical Hodgkin lymphoma. The repertoire was sequenced with immunoSEQ multiplex PCR; TCRdb's copy has only in-frame clones and lacks some. The sample lists about 21,000 clones, 87% occurring once. There are 15 residues in the CDR3. From germline, CDR1 is MGHRA and CDR2 YSYEKL. V lost 8 bases, J lost 0 bases, and 4 bases stayed unmatched. Time point reported: newly diagnosed, previously untreated cHL patient sample. After thawing, PBMCs were subjected to magnetic negative selection to isolate CD8+ T cells. The TCR originated in a human donor with classical Hodgkin lymphoma. This chain joins TRBV4-1 and TRBJ1-2; 12 nucleotides line up with TRBD1. Material for sequencing was CD8+ T cells from blood. CDR3 sequence (DNA): TGCGCCAGCGGGACAGGGGGCCTCGCTAACTATGGCTACACCTTC. Translation gives CASGTGGLANYGYTF.